This T cell receptor beta chain was recovered during a study of blood T cells in healthy people across ages (dated by TCRdb to between 2014 and 2017). Regarding the study in general: In model experiments, roughly one uniquely barcoded TCR beta cDNA molecule per two T cells was captured by template switching. To track age-related changes in TCR beta repertoire diversity, the study relied on deep sequencing normalized with unique cDNA molecular identifiers. The donors were divided into four age groups: young (average about 15 years), middle-aged (over 35), aged (about 56) and long-lived (more than 75). To avoid experimental bias, donors of different ages were distributed randomly across sequencing lanes. For two donors (one aged 18 to 29 and one aged 80 or older), the study analyzed two additional independent replicas of 1 million unique cDNA reads from the same blood draw.

V and J lose 5 bases and 2 bases, and a span of 11 bases separates them. Reading the germline V gene gives CDR1 SGHTA and CDR2 FQGNSA. There are 14 amino acids in the CDR3, from cysteine to phenylalanine inclusive. Just CDR3 DNA is preserved here, 42 bases in frame from base 1. With respect to this clonotype: Its cognate antigen has yet to be identified. No base-level quality is on record; no much larger clone is a single base apart.

Results and caveats for the whole study, not just this receptor: The long-lived group showed more naive CD4+ T cells, fewer expanded clones and increased TCR diversity than the aged group, suggesting age selection. Because profiling used bulk unsorted PBMCs, naive and antigen-experienced compartments could not be compared conclusively. Observed TCR beta diversity per million T cells fell roughly linearly with age, and a significant reduction was already apparent by age approximately 41. Because donor CMV infection status was unknown, age-related changes in expanded clonotypes were potentially confounded. Total diversity estimates from one million sequenced T cells were considered lower bounds and underestimates. There was a strong correlation between observed TCR beta diversity and the percentage of naive T cells measured by flow cytometry.

Donors were a few dozen systemically healthy Caucasian individuals from Russia aged roughly 6 to 95 years. Ten milliliters of peripheral blood were drawn from each donor into EDTA-treated Vacutainer tubes. Ficoll-Paque density-gradient centrifugation was used to isolate PBMCs, with at least 6.5 million per sample. Trizol reagent was used to extract total RNA from the PBMCs, yielding at least 5.5 micrograms per sample. Naive CD45RAhigh/CD27high T cell percentages were measured by flow cytometry on a PBMC aliquot from every donor. Libraries were made using 5' RACE. Sequencing was performed on an Illumina HiSeq 2500. A second PCR of roughly 6 to 11 cycles was performed with a sample-barcoded 5' primer and a J-beta primer mix. Each TCR beta cDNA molecule received a unique molecular identifier from a template-switch 5' adaptor carrying 12 random nucleotides. Each sample yielded at least 3 million CDR3-containing paired-end reads. The Mint cDNA synthesis kit, primed by a TRBC-specific oligonucleotide, was used to synthesize first-strand cDNA from all RNA. Following uracil-DNA glycosylase treatment, all cDNA underwent a first 18-cycle PCR with the universal primers M1SS and BC2_uni_R. Per the authors' processing: For normalization, 1 million high-quality reads, each with a distinct molecular identifier, were randomly selected from each sample. Instead of being binned into consensus sequences, reads that shared molecular identifiers were thrown out. MiTCR, run with a Q25 quality threshold and the strictest error-elimination algorithm, handled CDR3 identification, clonotype clustering and error correction. A nonparametric unseen species model with Euler transformation was used to estimate a lower bound on total TCR beta diversity. In-frame beta chains were kept once TCRdb had trimmed the public reads at Q25 with fastp and called clones with MiXCR. Identical CDR3 proteins give one entry, which carries the most common genes and DNA. The V and J calls and clone size are TCRdb's, not the authors'. The sample yields 1.5 million or so distinct CDR3 sequences; approximately 39% were counted once. 4% of the sample is held by the ten biggest clonotypes.

Sequenced sample: blood. The rearrangement combines TRBV7-2 with TRBJ2-3, with no confidently assigned D gene. This TCR was recovered from a woman between 18 and 30 years old in good health. The DNA sequence is as follows: TGTGCCAGCAGCCTGACTCCTGTCACAGATACGCAGTATTTT. Its amino acids are CASSLTPVTDTQYF.